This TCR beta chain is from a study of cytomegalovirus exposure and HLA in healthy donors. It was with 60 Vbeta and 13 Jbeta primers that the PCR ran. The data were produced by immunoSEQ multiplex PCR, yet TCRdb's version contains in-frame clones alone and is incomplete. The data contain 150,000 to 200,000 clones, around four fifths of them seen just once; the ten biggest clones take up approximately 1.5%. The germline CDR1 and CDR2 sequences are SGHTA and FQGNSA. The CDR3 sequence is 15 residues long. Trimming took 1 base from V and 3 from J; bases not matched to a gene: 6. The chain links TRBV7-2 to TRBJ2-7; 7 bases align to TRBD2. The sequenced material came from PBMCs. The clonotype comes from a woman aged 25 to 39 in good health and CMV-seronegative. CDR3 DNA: TGTGCCAGCAGCTTAGTCGTCGGGGGGATCTACGAGCAGTACTTC. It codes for CASSLVVGGIYEQYF.